This T cell receptor beta chain was sequenced for a study of T-cell memory formation after mild COVID-19. Whole-study context: TCR clustering was largely donor specific.

This clonotype was detected a few times. Trimming stripped 4 bases from V and 6 bases from J, with 23 bases between. This CDR3 comprises 17 residues. Germline CDR1 and CDR2: SGHRS and YFSETQ. Each CDR3 protein is one row after TCRdb ran MiXCR on the 5' RACE reads. This repertoire shows roughly 250,000 distinct CDR3 sequences, about a sixth found once; its top ten account for 20% to 25%. V usage is TRBV5-1 and J usage is TRBJ2-1, with D perhaps TRBD1 or TRBD2 (5 bases each). The TCR originated in a man younger than 35 who had mild COVID-19 (a few samples of this study predate the infection). Cell type and time point are not known. The sample taken for sequencing was PBMCs or a T cell subset sorted from them (not recorded which). The CDR3, as DNA: TGCGCCAGCAGCCTAGGGACCGGAACGTATCTGGCCAATGAGCAGTTCTTC. Protein product: CASSLGTGTYLANEQFF.